This entry features one T cell receptor (beta chain) sequence. The repertoire was sequenced with immunoSEQ multiplex PCR; TCRdb's copy has only in-frame clones and lacks some. The data hold 45,000 to 55,000 clones, with 90% to 97% observed a single time. V was shortened by 8 bases and J by 1 base, with 8 bases between the two germline ends. There are 13 residues in the CDR3. Germline assignment: CDR1 LNHDA and CDR2 SQIVND (reference sequence). This entry belongs to a study of technical replicates of blood from several donors. The rearrangement uses TRBV19 and TRBJ2-2, with a possible D match to TRBD1 (5 bases). This TCR derives from a human donor in good health. Sequencing was performed on T cells isolated from PBMCs. CDR3 residues: CASLGVNTGELFF. The DNA of the CDR3 is TGTGCCAGTTTAGGGGTGAACACCGGGGAGCTGTTTTTT.